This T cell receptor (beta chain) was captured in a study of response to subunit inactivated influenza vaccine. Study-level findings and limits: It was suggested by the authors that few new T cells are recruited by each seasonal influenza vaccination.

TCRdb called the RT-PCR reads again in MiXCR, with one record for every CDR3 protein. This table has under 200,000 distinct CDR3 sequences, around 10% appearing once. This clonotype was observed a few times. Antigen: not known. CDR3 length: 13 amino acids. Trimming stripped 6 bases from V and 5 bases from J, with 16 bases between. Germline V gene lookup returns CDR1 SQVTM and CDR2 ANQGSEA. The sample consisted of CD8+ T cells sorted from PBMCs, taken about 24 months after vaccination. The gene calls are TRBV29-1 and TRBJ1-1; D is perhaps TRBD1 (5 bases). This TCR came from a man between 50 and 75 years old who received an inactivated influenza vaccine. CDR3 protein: CSVRRPGFTEAFF. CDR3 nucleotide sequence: TGCAGCGTCCGAAGGCCAGGGTTTACTGAAGCTTTCTTT.